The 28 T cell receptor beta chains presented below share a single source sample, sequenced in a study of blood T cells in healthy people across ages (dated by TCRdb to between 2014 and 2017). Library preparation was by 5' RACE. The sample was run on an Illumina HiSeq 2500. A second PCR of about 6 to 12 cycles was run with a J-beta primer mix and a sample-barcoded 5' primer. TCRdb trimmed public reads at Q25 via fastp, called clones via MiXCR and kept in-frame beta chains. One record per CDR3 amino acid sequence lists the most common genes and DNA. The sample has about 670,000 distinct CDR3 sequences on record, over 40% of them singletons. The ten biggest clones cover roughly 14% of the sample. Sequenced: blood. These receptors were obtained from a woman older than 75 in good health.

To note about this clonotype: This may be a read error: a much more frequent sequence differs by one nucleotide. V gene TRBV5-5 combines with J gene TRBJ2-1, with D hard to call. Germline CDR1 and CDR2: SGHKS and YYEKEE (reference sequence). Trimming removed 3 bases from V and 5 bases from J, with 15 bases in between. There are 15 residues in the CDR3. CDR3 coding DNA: TGTGCCAGCAGCTCACAGACGCCTCCCAACAATGAGCAGTTCTTC. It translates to CASSSQTPPNNEQFF.

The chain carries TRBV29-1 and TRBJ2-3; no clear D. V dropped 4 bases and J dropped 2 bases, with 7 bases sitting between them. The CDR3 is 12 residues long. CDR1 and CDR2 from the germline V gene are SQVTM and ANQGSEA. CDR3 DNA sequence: TGCAGCGTTGCACCGGACACAGATACGCAGTATTTT. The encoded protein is CSVAPDTDTQYF.

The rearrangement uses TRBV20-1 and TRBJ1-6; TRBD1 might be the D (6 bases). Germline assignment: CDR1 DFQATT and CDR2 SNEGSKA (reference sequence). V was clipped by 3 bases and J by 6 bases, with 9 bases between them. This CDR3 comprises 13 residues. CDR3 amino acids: CSARTGVNSPLHF. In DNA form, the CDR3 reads TGCAGTGCTAGGACAGGAGTTAATTCACCCCTCCACTTT.

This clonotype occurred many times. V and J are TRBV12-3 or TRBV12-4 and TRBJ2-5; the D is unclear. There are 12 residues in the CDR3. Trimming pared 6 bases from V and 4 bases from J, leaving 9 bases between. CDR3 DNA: TGTGCCAGCAGGAAGGGTGGAGAGACCCAGTACTTC. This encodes CASRKGGETQYF.

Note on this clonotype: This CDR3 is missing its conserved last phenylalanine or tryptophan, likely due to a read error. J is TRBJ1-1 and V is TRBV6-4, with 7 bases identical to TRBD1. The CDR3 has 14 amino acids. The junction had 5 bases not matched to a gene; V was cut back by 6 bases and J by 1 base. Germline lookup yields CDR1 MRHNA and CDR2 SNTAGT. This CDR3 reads CASRATGTNTEAFL. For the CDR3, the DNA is TGTGCCAGCAGAGCGACAGGGACGAACACTGAAGCTTTCCTT.

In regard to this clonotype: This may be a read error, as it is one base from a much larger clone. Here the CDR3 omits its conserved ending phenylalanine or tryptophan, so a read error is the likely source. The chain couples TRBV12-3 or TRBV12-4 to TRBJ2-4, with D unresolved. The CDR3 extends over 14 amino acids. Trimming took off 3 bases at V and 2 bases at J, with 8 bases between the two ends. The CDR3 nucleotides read TGTGCCAGCAGTTTGGCCAGTCCCAAAAACATTCAGTACATC. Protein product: CASSLASPKNIQYI.

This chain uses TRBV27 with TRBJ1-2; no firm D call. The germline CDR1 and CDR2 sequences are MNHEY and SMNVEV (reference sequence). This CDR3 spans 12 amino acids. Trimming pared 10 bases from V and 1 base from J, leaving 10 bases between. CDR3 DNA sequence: TGTGCCACCCACGAATATAACTATGGCTACACCTTC. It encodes CATHEYNYGYTF.

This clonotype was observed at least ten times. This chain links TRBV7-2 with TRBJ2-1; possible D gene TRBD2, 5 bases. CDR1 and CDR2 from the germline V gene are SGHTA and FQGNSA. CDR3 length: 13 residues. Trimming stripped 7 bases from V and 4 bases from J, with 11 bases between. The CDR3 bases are TGTGCCAGCAACTGGGGAGCTTACAATGAGCAGTTCTTC. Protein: CASNWGAYNEQFF.

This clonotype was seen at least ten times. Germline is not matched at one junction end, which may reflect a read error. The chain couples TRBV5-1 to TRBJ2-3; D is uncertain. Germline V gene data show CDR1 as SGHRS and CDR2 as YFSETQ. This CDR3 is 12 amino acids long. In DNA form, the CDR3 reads TGTGCCAGCAGCTTAGCCACAGATACGCAGTATTTT. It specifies CASSLATDTQYF.

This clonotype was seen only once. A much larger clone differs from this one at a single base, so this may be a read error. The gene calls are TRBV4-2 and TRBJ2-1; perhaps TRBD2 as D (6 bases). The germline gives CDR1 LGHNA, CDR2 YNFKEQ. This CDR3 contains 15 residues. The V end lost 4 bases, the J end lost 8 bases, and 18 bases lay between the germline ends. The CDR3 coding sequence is TGTGCCAGCAGCCTAGGACTAACGGAGGCAGATGAGCAGTTCTTC. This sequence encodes CASSLGLTEADEQFF.

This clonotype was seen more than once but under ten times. CDR3 loop: CASSETSGGASEQFF. Here the CDR3 DNA reads TGTGCCAGCAGTGAGACTAGCGGGGGGGCCAGTGAGCAGTTCTTC. J is TRBJ2-1 and V is TRBV6-4; 14 nucleotides line up with TRBD2. The CDR3 has 15 amino acids. The germline V gene encodes CDR1 MRHNA and CDR2 SNTAGT. Germline trimming cut 3 bases from V and 9 bases from J; bases unmatched to any gene: 4.

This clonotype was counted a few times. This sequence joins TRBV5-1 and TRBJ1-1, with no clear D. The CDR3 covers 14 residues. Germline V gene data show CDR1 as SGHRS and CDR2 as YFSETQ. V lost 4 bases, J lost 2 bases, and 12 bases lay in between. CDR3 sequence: CASSVGRDNTEAFF. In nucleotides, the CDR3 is TGCGCCAGCAGCGTGGGAAGGGATAACACTGAAGCTTTCTTT.

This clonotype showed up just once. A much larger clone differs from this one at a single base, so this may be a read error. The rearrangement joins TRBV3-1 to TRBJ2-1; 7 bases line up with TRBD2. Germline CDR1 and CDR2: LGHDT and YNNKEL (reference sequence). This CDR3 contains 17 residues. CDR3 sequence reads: CASNQDRAGRVSTEQFF. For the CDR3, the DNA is TGTGCCAGCAACCAAGATCGGGCAGGGAGGGTGTCCACTGAGCAGTTCTTC.

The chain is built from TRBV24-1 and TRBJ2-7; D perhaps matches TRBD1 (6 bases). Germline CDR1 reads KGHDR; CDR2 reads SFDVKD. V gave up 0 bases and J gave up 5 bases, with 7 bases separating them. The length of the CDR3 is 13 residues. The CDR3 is CATSDLNRDEQYF. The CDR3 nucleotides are TGTGCCACCAGTGATTTGAACAGGGACGAGCAGTACTTC.

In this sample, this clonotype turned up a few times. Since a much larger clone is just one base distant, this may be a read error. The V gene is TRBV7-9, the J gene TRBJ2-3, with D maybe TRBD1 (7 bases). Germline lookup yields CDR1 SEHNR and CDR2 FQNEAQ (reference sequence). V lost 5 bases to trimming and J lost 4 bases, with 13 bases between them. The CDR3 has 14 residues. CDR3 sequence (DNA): TGTGCCAGCAGCGTAGGAGGGGGCGCAGATACGCAGTATTTT. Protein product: CASSVGGGADTQYF.

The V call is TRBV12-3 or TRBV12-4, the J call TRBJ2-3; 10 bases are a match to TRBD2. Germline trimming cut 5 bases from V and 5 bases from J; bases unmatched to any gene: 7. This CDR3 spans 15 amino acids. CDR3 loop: CASSPFSGGIDTQYF. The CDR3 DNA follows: TGTGCCAGCAGTCCCTTTAGCGGGGGGATAGATACGCAGTATTTT.

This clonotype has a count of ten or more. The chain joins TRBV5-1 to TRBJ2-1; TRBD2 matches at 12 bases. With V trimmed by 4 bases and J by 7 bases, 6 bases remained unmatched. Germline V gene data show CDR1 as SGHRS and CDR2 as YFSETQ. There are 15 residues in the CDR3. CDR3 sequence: CASSPLAGGKNEQFF. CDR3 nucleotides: TGCGCCAGCAGCCCACTAGCGGGAGGAAAGAATGAGCAGTTCTTC.

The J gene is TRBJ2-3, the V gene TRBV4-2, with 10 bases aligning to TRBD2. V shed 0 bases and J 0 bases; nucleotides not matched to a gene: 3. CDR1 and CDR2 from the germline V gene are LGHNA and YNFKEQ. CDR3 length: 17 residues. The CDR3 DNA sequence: TGTGCCAGCAGCCAAGAGTATAGCGGGGGGAGCACAGATACGCAGTATTTT. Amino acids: CASSQEYSGGSTDTQYF.

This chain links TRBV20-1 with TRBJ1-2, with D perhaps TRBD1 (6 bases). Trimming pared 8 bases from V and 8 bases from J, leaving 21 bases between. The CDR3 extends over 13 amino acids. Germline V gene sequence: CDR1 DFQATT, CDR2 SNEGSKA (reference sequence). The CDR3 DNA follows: TGCAGTTCCCTCCGGGGGGCAGGGAACGGCTACACCTTC. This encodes CSSLRGAGNGYTF.

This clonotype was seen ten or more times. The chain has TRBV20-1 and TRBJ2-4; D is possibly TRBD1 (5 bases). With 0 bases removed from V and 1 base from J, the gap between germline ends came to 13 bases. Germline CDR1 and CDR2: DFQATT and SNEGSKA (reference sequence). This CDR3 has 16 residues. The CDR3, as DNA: TGCAGTGCTAGAGAATCAGGGAAAGGGGCCAAAAACATTCAGTACTTC. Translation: CSARESGKGAKNIQYF.

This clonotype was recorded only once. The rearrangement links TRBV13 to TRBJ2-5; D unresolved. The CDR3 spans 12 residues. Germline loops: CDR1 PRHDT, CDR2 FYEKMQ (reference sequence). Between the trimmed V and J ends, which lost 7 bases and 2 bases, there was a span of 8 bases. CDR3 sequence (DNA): TGTGCCAGCAATTACGGGCAAGAGACCCAGTACTTC. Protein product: CASNYGQETQYF.

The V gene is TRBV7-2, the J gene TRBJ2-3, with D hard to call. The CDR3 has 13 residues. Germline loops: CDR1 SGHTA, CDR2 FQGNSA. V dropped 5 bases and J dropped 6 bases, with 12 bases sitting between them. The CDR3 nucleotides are TGTGCCAGCAGCCCGACCGGCGTTGATACGCAGTATTTT. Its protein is CASSPTGVDTQYF.

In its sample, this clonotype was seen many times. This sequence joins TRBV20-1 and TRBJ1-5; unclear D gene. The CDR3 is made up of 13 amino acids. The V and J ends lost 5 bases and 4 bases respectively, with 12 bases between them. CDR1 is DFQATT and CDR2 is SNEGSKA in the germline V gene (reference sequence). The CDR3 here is CSARAVVNQPQHF. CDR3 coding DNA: TGCAGTGCTCGAGCGGTAGTGAATCAGCCCCAGCATTTT.

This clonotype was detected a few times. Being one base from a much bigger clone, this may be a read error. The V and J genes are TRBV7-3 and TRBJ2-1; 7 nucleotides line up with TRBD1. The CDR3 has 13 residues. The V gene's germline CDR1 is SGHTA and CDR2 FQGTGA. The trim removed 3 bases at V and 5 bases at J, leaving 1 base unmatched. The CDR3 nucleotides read TGTGCCAGCAGCTTTGGGACAGACAATGAGCAGTTCTTC. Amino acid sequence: CASSFGTDNEQFF.

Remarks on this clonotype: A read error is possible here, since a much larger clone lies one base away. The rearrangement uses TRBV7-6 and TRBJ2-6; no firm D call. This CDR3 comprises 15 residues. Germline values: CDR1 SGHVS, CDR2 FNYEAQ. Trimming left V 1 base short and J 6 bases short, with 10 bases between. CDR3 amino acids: CASSLGLGEANVLTF. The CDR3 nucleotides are TGTGCCAGCAGCTTAGGATTAGGAGAGGCCAACGTCCTGACTTTC. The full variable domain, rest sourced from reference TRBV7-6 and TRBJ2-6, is GAGVSQSPRYKVTKRGQDVALRCDPISGHVSLYWYRQALGQGPEFLTYFNYEAQQDKSGLPNDRFSAERPEGSISTLTIQRTEQRDSAMYRCASSLGLGEANVLTFGAGSRLTVL.

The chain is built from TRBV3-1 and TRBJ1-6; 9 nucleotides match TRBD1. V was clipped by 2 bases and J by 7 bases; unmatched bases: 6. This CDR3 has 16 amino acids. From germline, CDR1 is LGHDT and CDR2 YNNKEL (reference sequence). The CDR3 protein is CASSQTTGGDNSPLHF. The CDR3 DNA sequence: TGTGCCAGCAGCCAAACTACAGGGGGCGACAATTCACCCCTCCACTTT.

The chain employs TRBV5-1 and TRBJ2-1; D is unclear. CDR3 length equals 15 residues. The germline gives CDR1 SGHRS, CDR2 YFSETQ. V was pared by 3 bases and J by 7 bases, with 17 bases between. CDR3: CASSSAPNLENEQFF. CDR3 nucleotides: TGCGCCAGCAGCTCGGCCCCTAATCTCGAGAATGAGCAGTTCTTC.

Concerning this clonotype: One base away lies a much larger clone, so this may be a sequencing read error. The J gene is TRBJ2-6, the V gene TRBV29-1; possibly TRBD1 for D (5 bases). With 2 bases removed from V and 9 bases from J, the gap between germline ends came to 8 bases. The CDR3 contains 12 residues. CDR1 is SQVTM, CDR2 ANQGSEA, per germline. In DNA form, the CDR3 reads TGCAGCGTTGAACCTCAGGGCAACGTCCTGACTTTC. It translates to CSVEPQGNVLTF.